This T cell receptor (beta chain) was recovered during a study of regulatory T cells in long-lasting Graves disease (dated by TCRdb to about 2021). Regarding the study in general: Persistent Graves' disease was defined as persistently positive TSH receptor autoantibodies together with antithyroid drug treatment for over 5 years. TCR sequencing covered some 13 persistent and roughly 20 newly diagnosed Graves' disease patients, around 33 samples in total. Persistent Graves' disease patients in the clinical cohort had taken antithyroid drugs for approximately 10 years on average. Persistent Graves' disease patients were compared with newly diagnosed Graves' disease patients by peripheral blood TCR sequencing and RNA sequencing. The study took place in China and was registered as a clinical trial.

This sample's time point label indicates: persistent/refractory GD, antithyroid drugs over 5 years with positive TRAb. RNA was extracted from PBMCs in TRIzol for both TCR sequencing and RNA sequencing. The diagnosis of Graves' disease was made according to American Thyroid Association guidelines. The patients came from an endocrinology department in Xi'an, China. From each patient, around 8.3 milliliters of peripheral blood was collected into an EDTA anticoagulant tube. Ficoll Paque Plus density gradient separation was used to isolate PBMCs, and no additional T cell sorting was done. An Agilent 2100 Bioanalyzer and agarose gel were used to check RNA quality, while a NanoDrop 2000 measured RNA concentration. Libraries were prepared through multiplex PCR. The instrument given in TCRdb is Illumina HiSeq 4000. TCR beta libraries were built with iRepertoire HTBI primers and Arm-PCR amplification of CDR3 regions. PCR products were gel purified before sequencing. The paper's processing steps were these. Gene usage analysis of CDR3 amino acid clonotypes relied on the roughly 60 TRBV and 14 TRBJ segments identified across samples. Filtered high-quality paired reads were merged into contigs using COPE and FqMerger. Contigs were aligned with BLAST to IMGT TRBV, TRBD and TRBJ reference genes, and CDR3 was defined per IMGT. Any clonotype with a frequency above 0.1% was counted as a highly expanded clone. Shannon entropy was used to measure repertoire diversity, and the Gini coefficient was used to measure V-J evenness. A clonotype found in more than one individual was treated as public. In-frame beta chains were kept once TCRdb had trimmed the public reads at Q25 with fastp and called clones with MiXCR. Each record represents a unique CDR3 protein, reported with the most common genes and DNA among its rows. The V and J calls were not made by the authors but by TCRdb's processing. This sample has around 460,000 distinct CDR3 sequences in its table, and roughly 22% of those were observed once. The ten largest clones represent 10% to 15% of the sample.

Concerning this clonotype: The antigen it recognizes is unknown. No much larger clone exists at a distance of one base, and base qualities are not known.

The germline V gene yields SGHRS for CDR1 and YFSETQ for CDR2. Including cysteine and phenylalanine, the CDR3 has 16 amino acids. CDR3 DNA is the only sequence kept; it has 48 bases, read in frame from the first base. Ends trimmed: V by 0 bases, J by 0 bases; bases unmatched to a gene: 2. Findings and caveats that apply to the study as a whole: More public clonotypes were shared among persistent patients (around 3,000) than among newly diagnosed patients (roughly 1,000). As a limitation, the authors acknowledged that the small sample size may reduce accuracy. Only peripheral blood was studied, because thyroid tissue, the primary lesion, was inaccessible. Preferential use of TRBV28, TRBJ1-2 and TRBJ2-5 was observed in persistent disease, whereas TRBV20-1 and TRBJ2-1 were favored in newly diagnosed disease. Persistent Graves' disease patients showed lower TCR Shannon entropy and fewer highly expanded clones than newly diagnosed patients, suggesting clonal expansion. Sequencing and analysis were restricted to the TCR beta chain.

Sequencing was performed on peripheral blood mononuclear cells (PBMCs), taken when the disease was refractory, from a patient treated with antithyroid drugs. This sequence originates from a female donor with Graves disease. The sequence joins TRBV5-1 to TRBJ1-4, with TRBD1 matching 7 junction bases. The CDR3 corresponds to CASSLADRATNEKLFF. In nucleotide form, the sequence is TGCGCCAGCAGCTTGGCCGACAGGGCAACTAATGAAAAACTGTTTTTT.